This TCR beta chain was obtained from a study of response to subunit inactivated influenza vaccine (dated by TCRdb to 2017 to 2018). Study-level background: Deep quantitative profiling of the T cell receptor repertoire was used in the study to follow responses to a trivalent subunit inactivated influenza vaccine.

The method behind the library was RT-PCR. Sequencing was carried out with an Illumina HiSeq 2500. Starting from the raw public reads, TCRdb applied fastp trimming at Q25, assembled clones with MiXCR and retained in-frame beta chains. Rows with a matching CDR3 protein are joined into one entry that keeps the most common DNA and genes. The sample records about 540,000 distinct CDR3 sequences, under 30% of which are singletons. The top ten hold about 2.8% of the sample. The paper as a whole reports these results and caveats: The authors suggested that each seasonal influenza vaccination may recruit only a limited number of new T cells.

This clonotype was picked up a small number of times. Its antigen specificity is not known. No clone much larger than this one lies a single base away; base qualities are absent. Trimming costs V 0 bases and J 5 bases, and their ends lie 11 bases apart. CDR1 SGHKS and CDR2 YYEKEE were looked up in the germline V gene (reference sequence). The CDR3 sequence holds 15 residues, the cysteine and phenylalanine included. This entry keeps only the CDR3 DNA: 45 bases, framed from base 1. The same data also went into a second study, on T cells expressing NK-cell markers. According to the second study: 5'RACE template switching, by which a universal primer site and unique molecular identifiers were added, was used to make TCR beta cDNA libraries. Three sorted T-cell subsets (CD3+CD56+NKG2C+, CD3+CD56+NKG2C- and CD3+CD56-NKG2C+) from fewer than 10 donors had their TCR beta-chain repertoires profiled. Of the eight sequenced donors, seven were found to be HCMV-seropositive and one was found to be HCMV-seronegative. To restrict sorting to alphabetaTCR-expressing T cells, an anti-gammadeltaTCR antibody was added in several experiments. In several donors, the dominant CD3+CD56+NKG2C+ clonotypes were found to rank among the top 10 CD8+ clonotypes and to make up 1.0-7.0% of CD8+ T cells. Those dominant clonotypes were again the most abundant among CD3+CD56-NKG2C+ cells in several donors, at about 28.3-65%. It remained unclear whether the expanded NKG2C-expressing T cell clones were specific for HCMV antigens. Randomly selected healthy volunteers, three men and five women, were used as the eight sequenced donors. A commercial ELISA kit detecting HCMV-specific IgG in serum was used to determine HCMV serostatus. Peripheral blood mononuclear cells were isolated from blood by Ficoll density gradient centrifugation. Magnetic immunoseparation with Miltenyi isolation kits was used to isolate CD4+ and CD8+ T cells from PBMC. Synthesis of cDNA was primed from the TCR beta constant segment and was followed by two consecutive PCR amplification steps. Illumina HiSeq 2000/2500, MiSeq or NextSeq was used to sequence libraries as 2 x 150 bp reads. MIGEC was used to demultiplex reads and group the reads by UMI, and MiTCR was used to assemble and quantify clonotypes. To exclude erroneous sequences, only TCR cDNA sequences supported by at least two reads were retained. Downstream repertoire analysis used the tcR package, and clonotypes were matched across fractions by CDR3 nucleotide sequence plus V segment. Antigen specificity was annotated against VDJdb with VDJmatch, allowing one amino acid substitution in CDR3.

Here the sequenced sample was CD4+ T cells sorted from PBMCs, taken 12 days after vaccination. The receptor was derived from a man between 50 and 59 years old who received an inactivated influenza vaccine. Donor details come from another sample of the same person, matched by shared clones. The chain is assembled from TRBV5-5 and TRBJ2-2, with TRBD2 as a weak D call on 6 bases. The bases are TGTGCCAGCAGCTTGGGTTCGGGGGAGACCGGGGAGCTGTTTTTT. Its protein reads: CASSLGSGETGELFF.